Listed below are T cell receptor beta chains from one sample, sequenced in a study of blood T cell repertoires in COVID-19. Sequencing was performed with immunoSEQ multiplex PCR; in TCRdb, only in-frame clones are kept and a portion is missing. The data hold 95,000 to 100,000 clones, with around 92% observed a single time. The source material was peripheral blood. The origin of the receptors is a man aged 50 to 60 with active COVID-19. CDR3s include the opening cysteine and the closing phenylalanine or tryptophan.

TRBV5-1	CASSSTPGLAGPGELFF
TRBV3-1/TRBV3-2	CASSFGNTEAFF
TRBV9	CASSVAPLDAFGGDDTIYF
TRBV28	CASSPDRVENQPQHF
TRBV24-1	CATRDGINNEQFF
TRBV4-2	CASSQGGGGKEQFF
TRBV5-1	CASSLGQGGHNEQFF
TRBV14	CASSRTGSNQPQHF
TRBV5-1	CASSRTGKETQYF
TRBV10-3	CAIKEDRGSLNTEAFF
TRBV12-5	CASAPSLRSQETQYF
TRBV7-2	CASSSTLYEQYF
TRBV27	CASRGDSYNEQFF
TRBV13	CASSLATGTGFYEQYF
TRBV2	CASRGLDSLNTGELFF
TRBV10-3	CAINDRGLGQPQHF
TRBV6-4	CASSDTDEGTEAFF
TRBV24-1	CATSDGGAGYSRETQYF
TRBV28	CASSLSSYEQYF
TRBV10-2	CASRDGTPMNTGELFF
TRBV24-1	CATNWREESEAFF
TRBV7-9	CASSLSGRPGELFF
TRBV3-1/TRBV3-2	CASSQGAAEYF
TRBV6-6	CASKTGDNSPLHF
TRBV28	CASSPGLAGDRKFF
TRBV5-4	CASSLGQGALNTEAFF
TRBV7-9	CASSLEGGKLFF
TRBV9	CASSSRTGFSGQYF